This passage covers 17 T cell receptor beta chains from one sample sequenced in a study of CD8 T cell repertoires and HIV-1 epitope variants. Antigen specificity for these receptors is unknown. Assay used: immunoSEQ multiplex PCR; TCRdb lists only in-frame clones, some missing. The sample shows 2,700 or so clones, around 65% of them seen only once. The material sequenced was cultured CD8+ T cells derived from PBMCs. These receptors were taken from a male donor with HIV.

V usage is TRBV5-6 and J usage is TRBJ2-7; D uncertain. Per germline, CDR1 SGHDT and CDR2 YYEEEE. Trimming took 4 bases from V and 3 from J, leaving 8 bases between them. The CDR3 is 12 amino acids. As DNA, the CDR3 is TGTGCCAGCAGCCTGGGTGTCTACGAGCAGTACTTC. Its protein is CASSLGVYEQYF. Full variable domain (missing parts from reference TRBV5-6 and TRBJ2-7): DAGVTQSPTHLIKTRGQQVTLRCSPKSGHDTVSWYQQALGQGPQFIFQYYEEEERQRGNFPDRFSGHQFPNYSSELNVNALLLGDSALYLCASSLGVYEQYFGPGTRLTVT.

The chain links TRBV2 to TRBJ2-2, with D perhaps matching TRBD1 or TRBD2 (5 bases each). This CDR3 has 14 residues. Looked up from germline, CDR1 is SNHLY and CDR2 is FYNNEI. Trimming removed 6 bases from V and 1 base from J, with 9 bases in between. CDR3 bases: TGTGCCAGCAGAGGGACGCTGAACACCGGGGAGCTGTTTTTT. It yields the protein CASRGTLNTGELFF.

The V and J genes are TRBV28 and TRBJ1-1; D ambiguous. Germline V gene data show CDR1 as MDHEN and CDR2 as SYDVKM. This CDR3 comprises 14 residues. V was trimmed by 6 bases and J by 1 base, leaving 12 bases between them. For the CDR3, the DNA is TGTGCCAGCAGCCTAGGGATGGGGAACACTGAAGCTTTCTTT. This codes for CASSLGMGNTEAFF.

The chain employs TRBV4-3 and TRBJ2-3; D is unclear. V was clipped by 0 bases and J by 2 bases, with 0 bases between them. The CDR3 consists of 12 residues. Germline V gives CDR1 LGHNA, CDR2 YSLEER. In DNA, the CDR3 is TGCGCCAGCAGCCAAGACACAGATACGCAGTATTTT. Translation gives CASSQDTDTQYF.

This chain links TRBV9 with TRBJ1-1; D call uncertain. The V and J ends lost 4 bases and 11 bases respectively, with 21 bases between them. The germline V gene has CDR1 SGDLS and CDR2 YYNGEE. The CDR3 sequence is 14 residues long. DNA of the CDR3: TGTGCCAGCAGCTCACGAGACCGCCTAGAGGCGGCTTTCTTT. Protein: CASSSRDRLEAAFF.

This clone appeared a few times. Compared with germline, one end of the junction differs, possibly owing to a read error. This chain joins TRBV5-6 and TRBJ2-7; the match to TRBD2 covers 8 bases. CDR1 is SGHDT and CDR2 is YYEEEE in the germline V gene. The CDR3 runs 14 residues. CDR3 coding DNA: TGTGCCAGCAGCGCGGGACTAGGTTCCTCCGAGCAGTACTTC. It yields the protein CASSAGLGSSEQYF. Full variable domain (outside the CDR3, taken from reference TRBV5-6 and TRBJ2-7): DAGVTQSPTHLIKTRGQQVTLRCSPKSGHDTVSWYQQALGQGPQFIFQYYEEEERQRGNFPDRFSGHQFPNYSSELNVNALLLGDSALYLCASSAGLGSSEQYFGPGTRLTVT.

This chain connects TRBV11-1 to TRBJ2-7; D not resolved. The CDR3 spans 12 residues. The germline V gene encodes CDR1 SGHAT and CDR2 FQDESV (reference sequence). The V and J ends lost 5 bases and 0 bases respectively, with 5 bases between them. The CDR3 DNA follows: TGTGCCAGCAGCGAACGCTCCTACGAGCAGTACTTC. Translation gives CASSERSYEQYF.

This clone was observed a few times. The chain has TRBV9 and TRBJ1-2; possible D gene TRBD1, 5 bases. With 0 bases removed from V and 2 bases from J, the gap between germline ends came to 5 bases. CDR1 is SGDLS, CDR2 YYNGEE, per germline. The length of the CDR3 is 13 residues. DNA of the CDR3: TGTGCCAGCAGCGTAGGGGACAACTATGGCTACACCTTC. This codes for CASSVGDNYGYTF.

This clone is labeled large. The J gene is TRBJ2-5, the V gene TRBV28, with 8 positions matching TRBD1. Trimming removed 4 bases from V and 1 base from J; junction bases left unmatched: 5. Per the germline V gene, CDR1 is MDHEN and CDR2 is SYDVKM. The CDR3 consists of 15 residues. CDR3 loop: CASSSPDRAQETQYF. DNA of the CDR3: TGTGCCAGCAGTTCCCCGGACAGGGCCCAAGAGACCCAGTACTTC.

The chain carries TRBV6-1 and TRBJ2-7; the D gene is possibly TRBD1 (6 bases). The germline CDR1 and CDR2 sequences are MNHNS and SASEGT. This CDR3 has 14 residues. Trimming pared 2 bases from V and 6 bases from J, leaving 14 bases between. CDR3 loop: CASSELAGESEQYF. CDR3 coding DNA: TGTGCCAGCAGTGAATTGGCAGGGGAGAGCGAGCAGTACTTC.

The genes are TRBV10-2 and TRBJ2-3; D might be TRBD1 (5 bases). V was cut by 2 bases and J by 3 bases, with 15 bases left in between. CDR1 is WSHSY and CDR2 is SAAADI in the germline V gene. This CDR3 comprises 16 residues. This CDR3 reads CASSESTGETTDTQYF. CDR3 coding DNA: TGCGCCAGCAGTGAGAGCACAGGAGAGACGACAGATACGCAGTATTTT.

The chain couples TRBV9 to TRBJ1-1; perhaps TRBD1 as D (6 bases). The CDR3 consists of 15 residues. V lost 4 bases to trimming and J lost 3 bases, with 16 bases between them. CDR1 is SGDLS, CDR2 YYNGEE, per germline. For the CDR3, the DNA is TGTGCCAGCAGCCCACGGACAGCTTACGACACTGAAGCTTTCTTT. Translation: CASSPRTAYDTEAFF.

V usage is TRBV5-1 and J usage is TRBJ2-5; 7 bases match TRBD1. After removal of 4 bases from V and 2 bases from J, the junction contained 8 bases not matched to a gene. CDR3 length: 15 amino acids. From germline, CDR1 is SGHRS and CDR2 YFSETQ. The CDR3 loop reads CASSPVSGQQETQYF. In nucleotides, the CDR3 is TGCGCCAGCAGCCCCGTTTCGGGACAGCAAGAGACCCAGTACTTC.

V usage is TRBV9 and J usage is TRBJ2-5; D is ambiguous. The CDR3 is 11 amino acids. Germline loops: CDR1 SGDLS, CDR2 YYNGEE. V shed 6 bases and J shed 7 bases, with 10 bases lying between them. The CDR3 reads CASTSPRTQYF. CDR3 in DNA: TGTGCCAGCACCAGCCCGAGGACCCAGTACTTC.

This clone appeared a few times. The chain employs TRBV27 and TRBJ1-4; D call uncertain. Trimming took 6 bases from V and 7 from J, leaving 18 bases between them. The CDR3 consists of 15 residues. Germline V CDR1 and CDR2: MNHEY, SMNVEV (reference sequence). The CDR3 protein is CASRRGGSWFEKLFF. The DNA of the CDR3 is TGTGCCAGCAGACGTGGAGGATCATGGTTTGAAAAACTGTTTTTT.

A few counts support this clone. The chain is built from TRBV28 and TRBJ1-2, with TRBD1 matching over 10 bases. The CDR3 runs 17 residues. The germline CDR1 and CDR2 sequences are MDHEN and SYDVKM. V dropped 7 bases and J dropped 4; count of bases not matched to a gene: 15. The CDR3 DNA reads TGTGCCAGCACCCCCGGGGACAGGGGACCCTACGGCTATGGCTACACCTTC. It is translated as CASTPGDRGPYGYGYTF.

This clone appeared a few times. This rearrangement joins TRBV6-1 to TRBJ2-7; D gene uncertain. Germline V gives CDR1 MNHNS, CDR2 SASEGT. The CDR3 consists of 14 residues. The V end lost 0 bases, the J end lost 4 bases, and 10 bases lay between the germline ends. CDR3: CASSEARKGYEQYF. CDR3 nucleotides: TGTGCCAGCAGTGAAGCGCGGAAAGGGTACGAGCAGTACTTC.